The 18 T cell receptor beta chains below were found in one sample sequenced in a study of cytomegalovirus exposure and HLA in healthy donors. The PCR contained 60 Vbeta and 13 Jbeta primers. Clones were read by immunoSEQ multiplex PCR, and TCRdb kept only the in-frame ones, dropping some. The sample yields 200,000 to 250,000 clones, 80% to 90% seen once. Sequencing input: PBMCs. The source of these receptors is a woman aged 18-29 years in good health and CMV-seronegative.

This clone has more than one count but fewer than ten. CDR3 sequence reads: CASSPPGQGASYEQYF. CDR3 DNA: TGTGCCAGCTCACCACCAGGACAGGGGGCTTCCTACGAGCAGTACTTC. The chain joins TRBV18 to TRBJ2-7; TRBD1 aligns across 11 bases. V shed 0 bases, J shed 1 base, and the junction held 2 bases outside the gene matches. The CDR3 runs 16 residues. Germline V CDR1 and CDR2: KGHSH, LQKENI.

This chain uses TRBV7-2 with TRBJ1-2; D is undetermined. The CDR3 contains 14 residues. Between the trimmed V and J ends, which lost 8 bases and 5 bases, there was a span of 18 bases. From germline, CDR1 is SGHTA and CDR2 FQGNSA. The CDR3 DNA sequence: TGTGCCAGCGTGGACCTCCCCACTAGATATGGCTACACCTTC. Its translation: CASVDLPTRYGYTF.

J is TRBJ2-7 and V is TRBV27; D gene unclear. Germline-derived CDR1 and CDR2 are MNHEY and SMNVEV (reference sequence). The CDR3 consists of 13 residues. V was trimmed by 2 bases and J by 5 bases, leaving 10 bases between them. The CDR3 sequence is CASSLTETHEQYF. The CDR3, as DNA: TGTGCCAGCAGTTTAACGGAGACTCACGAGCAGTACTTC.

This chain uses TRBV5-4 with TRBJ2-1, with a tentative D call TRBD1 (5 bases). Trimming shortened V by 4 bases and J by 2 bases, and 13 bases separated the two germline ends. The length of the CDR3 is 15 residues. Looked up from germline, CDR1 is SGHNT and CDR2 is YYREEE (reference sequence). The CDR3: CASSAWQGTYNEQFF. CDR3 DNA: TGTGCCAGCAGCGCATGGCAGGGCACCTACAATGAGCAGTTCTTC.

The chain joins TRBV2 to TRBJ1-6, with a weak D call TRBD1 (5 bases). The germline V gene encodes CDR1 SNHLY and CDR2 FYNNEI. V lost 3 bases, J lost 7 bases, and 13 bases lay in between. This CDR3 comprises 15 residues. The CDR3 sequence: CASSDSRADNSPLHF. DNA of the CDR3: TGTGCCAGCAGTGACTCCAGGGCGGACAATTCACCCCTCCACTTT.

The rearrangement links TRBV6-5 to TRBJ2-1; 12 bases agree with TRBD1. Germline V gene lookup returns CDR1 MNHEY and CDR2 SVGAGI. V gave up 2 bases and J gave up 7 bases; unmatched junction bases: 6. There are 16 residues in the CDR3. The CDR3 protein is CASSYLGTGGVNEQFF. CDR3 coding DNA: TGTGCCAGCAGTTACCTCGGGACAGGGGGCGTGAATGAGCAGTTCTTC.

This clone was detected only once. V is TRBV7-8 and J is TRBJ1-5; a weak D match, TRBD1 (6 bases). The CDR3 has 16 amino acids. Between the trimmed V and J ends, which lost 2 bases and 8 bases, there was a span of 19 bases. Germline-derived CDR1 and CDR2 are SGHVS and FQNEAQ. The CDR3 bases are TGTGCCAGCAGCTTATCAATAATAGGACAGAGAGAGCCCCAGCATTTT. Translating it yields CASSLSIIGQREPQHF. Based on the CDR3 plus reference TRBV7-8 and TRBJ1-5, the full variable domain is GAGVSQSPRYKVAKRGQDVALRCDPISGHVSLFWYQQALGQGPEFLTYFQNEAQLDKSGLPSDRFFAERPEGSVSTLKIQRTQQEDSAVYLCASSLSIIGQREPQHFGDGTRLSIL.

CDR3 coding DNA: TGCGCCAGCAGTCAACGCGGACACGCCGACTCTGGGGCCAACGTCCTGACTTTC. This gives the protein CASSQRGHADSGANVLTF. This sequence joins TRBV23-1 and TRBJ2-6; the D gene is possibly TRBD1 (5 bases). TRBV23-1 is known as an ORF, though its function is uncertain. Between the trimmed V and J ends, which lost 2 bases and 0 bases, there was a span of 14 bases. This CDR3 has 18 amino acids.

V usage is TRBV18 and J usage is TRBJ1-1, with 11 positions matching TRBD1. The V segment lost 1 base and the J segment 6 bases; nucleotides outside the gene matches: 10. The CDR3 length is 17 residues. Germline CDR1 and CDR2: KGHSH and LQKENI. The CDR3 spells CASSPRTGGNRVPEAFF. In DNA form, the CDR3 reads TGTGCCAGCTCACCACGGACAGGGGGCAATAGAGTGCCTGAAGCTTTCTTT.

In DNA, the CDR3 is TGCGCCAGCAGGGCCGGGGTAGACTATAATTCACCCCTCCACTTT. Amino acid sequence: CASRAGVDYNSPLHF. The rearrangement joins TRBV5-1 to TRBJ1-6, with D unclear. The length of the CDR3 is 15 residues. The germline V and J ends were trimmed by 5 bases and 3 bases, with 12 bases remaining between them. CDR1 and CDR2 from the germline V gene are SGHRS and YFSETQ.

The rearrangement uses TRBV4-2 and TRBJ1-1, with 7 bases that match TRBD1. This CDR3 comprises 16 residues. Germline-derived CDR1 and CDR2 are LGHNA and YNFKEQ. Trimming cost V 3 bases and J 0 bases; bases outside gene matches: 7. The CDR3 DNA follows: TGTGCCAGCAGCCAGGAAACAGGGGAGGTGAACACTGAAGCTTTCTTT. Its translation is CASSQETGEVNTEAFF.

This sequence joins TRBV5-1 and TRBJ2-1; D perhaps matches TRBD1 (6 bases). The germline CDR1 and CDR2 sequences are SGHRS and YFSETQ. This CDR3 is 15 amino acids long. V lost 4 bases and J 2 bases, leaving 13 bases between the germline ends. The CDR3 bases are TGCGCCAGCAGCCGCAACAGGGTGGCCTACAATGAGCAGTTCTTC. Its protein is CASSRNRVAYNEQFF.

The chain is built from TRBV25-1 and TRBJ1-2; tentative D call: TRBD1 (5 bases). CDR1 is MGHDK, CDR2 SYGVNS, per germline. The CDR3 sequence is 11 residues long. Trimming stripped 5 bases from V and 8 bases from J, with 9 bases between. CDR3 DNA sequence: TGTGCCAGCAGTCAGAACAGGGGCTACACCTTC. Protein sequence: CASSQNRGYTF.

The gene calls are TRBV7-2 and TRBJ2-2; D possibly corresponds to TRBD2 (6 bases). Trimming took off 2 bases at V and 9 bases at J, with 10 bases between the two ends. The CDR3 runs 13 residues. CDR1 is SGHTA and CDR2 is FQGNSA in the germline V gene. The DNA of the CDR3 is TGTGCCAGCAGCTTACAACGGGGGAGGGAGCTGTTTTTT. Its protein is CASSLQRGRELFF.

This chain joins TRBV4-1 and TRBJ1-3, with a possible D match to TRBD1 (6 bases). Germline lookup yields CDR1 MGHRA and CDR2 YSYEKL. Trimming stripped 2 bases from V and 0 bases from J, with 11 bases between. The CDR3 covers 16 residues. The CDR3 coding sequence is TGCGCCAGCAGCCAACCGACAGGTAGCTCTGGAAACACCATATATTTT. Translated: CASSQPTGSSGNTIYF.

The V call is TRBV9, the J call TRBJ1-1; D perhaps matches TRBD1 (5 bases). Trimming removed 0 bases at V and 7 bases at J, with 13 bases between. Germline lookup yields CDR1 SGDLS and CDR2 YYNGEE. This CDR3 has 14 residues. This CDR3 reads CASSVDRTPDEAFF. DNA of the CDR3: TGTGCCAGCAGCGTAGACCGGACACCTGATGAAGCTTTCTTT.

This chain uses TRBV6-1 with TRBJ1-2; D unclear. V was clipped by 3 bases and J by 6 bases, with 20 bases between them. The CDR3 length is 16 residues. Germline-derived CDR1 and CDR2 are MNHNS and SASEGT. The CDR3 DNA reads as TGTGCCAGCAGTGACGAAGATCGGGAGAATCGCCATGGCTACACCTTC. As protein: CASSDEDRENRHGYTF.

This chain uses TRBV7-6 with TRBJ1-1, with D tentatively TRBD1 (6 bases). Germline CDR1 reads SGHVS; CDR2 reads FNYEAQ. Trimming pared 5 bases from V and 6 bases from J, leaving 10 bases between. The CDR3 length is 12 residues. As DNA, the CDR3 is TGTGCCAGCAGCCGAGGGGGAGCTGAAGCTTTCTTT. This gives the protein CASSRGGAEAFF.